This is a list of T cell receptor beta chains from one sample in a study of cytomegalovirus exposure and HLA in healthy donors. TCRdb keeps only in-frame clones here, not all; method: immunoSEQ multiplex PCR. The table has roughly 76,000 clones, over 85% seen once. What was sequenced was PBMCs. These receptors originate from a young man in good health and CMV-seropositive. Each CDR3 is given with its conserved first and last residue. The D gene is left open where the match is weak. Clone size is not always given. Where it is, it says once, few, many or a class for expanded clones.

j_call | d_call | v_call | clone_size | cdr3_aa | cdr3_nt
TRBJ2-6 | NA | TRBV9 | once | CASSGQLSSSGANVLTF | TGTGCCAGCAGCGGACAGCTGTCGTCGTCGGGGGCCAACGTCCTGACTTTC
TRBJ2-5 | TRBD2 | TRBV5-1 | NA | CASSMTSGETQYF | TGCGCCAGCAGCATGACTAGCGGGGAGACCCAGTACTTC
TRBJ2-7 | TRBD1 | TRBV9 | NA | CASSVGDRGSSYEQYF | TGTGCCAGCAGCGTAGGGGACAGGGGAAGCTCCTACGAGCAGTACTTC
TRBJ2-1 | TRBD1 | TRBV19 | once | CASSTSGTANEQFF | TGTGCCAGTAGTACGTCCGGGACAGCTAATGAGCAGTTCTTC
TRBJ1-5 | NA | TRBV19 | NA | CASSTGRTDLSNQPQHF | TGTGCCAGTAGTACCGGACGGACTGATCTTAGCAATCAGCCCCAGCATTTT
TRBJ1-1 | NA | TRBV19 | NA | CASLPGLHTEAFF | TGTGCCAGTCTTCCGGGGTTGCACACTGAAGCTTTCTTT
TRBJ2-4 | NA | TRBV28 | NA | CASSFGNGQQNIQYF | TGTGCCAGCAGTTTTGGTAATGGCCAACAAAACATTCAGTACTTC
TRBJ1-5 | TRBD1 | TRBV6-1 | NA | CASSEMGTGSNQPQHF | TGTGCCAGCAGTGAAATGGGGACAGGTAGCAATCAGCCCCAGCATTTT
TRBJ2-1 | NA | TRBV14 | NA | CASSQVFGSYNEQFF | TGTGCCAGCAGCCAAGTTTTCGGCTCCTACAATGAGCAGTTCTTC
TRBJ2-5 | TRBD2 | TRBV7-3 | NA | CASSPGGGETQYF | TGTGCCAGCAGCCCCGGCGGGGGGGAGACCCAGTACTTC
TRBJ2-1 | TRBD2 | TRBV5-4 | NA | CASSPQREGEQFF | TGTGCCAGCAGCCCCCAACGGGAGGGGGAGCAGTTCTTC
TRBJ2-5 | TRBD2 | TRBV11-1 | few | CASRGTSGYQETQYF | TGTGCCAGCAGGGGGACTAGCGGGTACCAAGAGACCCAGTACTTC
TRBJ2-1 | NA | TRBV18 | NA | CASSPPSTRLHEQFF | TGTGCCAGCTCACCACCTTCTACTCGTCTTCATGAGCAGTTCTTC
TRBJ2-7 | TRBD1 | TRBV5-1 | NA | CASSLIGGYSYEQYF | TGCGCCAGCAGTCTAATAGGGGGCTACTCCTACGAGCAGTACTTC
TRBJ2-3 | NA | TRBV5-1 | NA | CASQEGGGSTDTQYF | TGCGCCAGCCAAGAGGGAGGGGGAAGCACAGATACGCAGTATTTT
TRBJ2-5 | TRBD2 | TRBV7-9 | NA | CASSMLAEETQYF | TGTGCCAGCAGCATGCTAGCGGAAGAGACCCAGTACTTC
TRBJ2-1 | TRBD2 | TRBV5-4 | NA | CASSFKGLAFNEQFF | TGTGCCAGCAGCTTCAAGGGACTAGCGTTCAATGAGCAGTTCTTC
TRBJ2-3 | NA | TRBV6-1 | once | CASRVLVSADTQYF | TGTGCCAGCAGGGTTCTAGTCTCGGCAGATACGCAGTATTTT
TRBJ1-1 | NA | TRBV5-4 | NA | CASSLASGRTEAFF | TGTGCCAGCAGCTTGGCATCAGGGCGCACTGAAGCTTTCTTT